This is a list of T cell receptor beta chains from one sample in a study of blood T cell repertoires in COVID-19. The table came from immunoSEQ multiplex PCR; TCRdb's copy has only in-frame clones and leaves some out. The sample records about 210,000 clones, about four fifths being singletons. Sequencing input: peripheral blood. These receptors came from a woman between 45 and 60 years old with active or convalescent COVID-19. Both conserved end residues are trimmed from each CDR3. Each record gives: V gene, J gene, CDR3 protein.

TRBV6-5	TRBJ1-5	ASNGPGQINQPQH
TRBV13	TRBJ2-4	ASTPGRRKENIQY
TRBV18	TRBJ1-3	ASSPLTGHNSGNTIY
TRBV29-1	TRBJ2-5	SAGTGVQETQY
TRBV6-5	TRBJ1-1	ASSYSRLGGTEAF
TRBV11-2	TRBJ1-4	ASSRGGRSPREKLF
TRBV5-4	TRBJ1-2	ASSPDAGWGPYGYT
TRBV3-1/TRBV3-2	TRBJ2-1	ASSQGLGAGDYNEQF
TRBV5-6	TRBJ1-2	ASTTRSRDHYGYT
TRBV28	TRBJ1-5	ASSLLASPSNQPQH
TRBV5-6	TRBJ1-1	ASSLWGGPPEAF
TRBV7-6	TRBJ1-3	ASSLAQGPGNTIY
TRBV3-1/TRBV3-2	TRBJ2-2	ASSHYRGRTGELF
TRBV6-5	TRBJ2-2	ASSQNTGELF
TRBV5-6	TRBJ1-2	ASTADSSHYT
TRBV5-4	TRBJ2-1	ASRGRAGGHNEQF
TRBV5-1	TRBJ1-5	ASSLTGGNQPQH
TRBV4-1	TRBJ1-4	ASSQAGGRTLF
TRBV6-1	TRBJ1-1	ASSEGDRGGVGAF
TRBV19	TRBJ1-2	ATYRINYGYT
TRBV5-1	TRBJ2-2	ASSLDTRDTGELF
TRBV28	TRBJ1-5	ASSTSTGAGGQPQH
TRBV18	TRBJ1-4	ASSPRTGGSEKLF
TRBV30	TRBJ2-7	AWSPSYEQY
TRBV20-1	TRBJ1-1	SAPSPTGAF
TRBV5-1	TRBJ2-4	ASSLALGSGRTLAKNIQY
TRBV11-2	TRBJ2-6	ASSLGQYSGANVLT
TRBV19	TRBJ1-1	ASSTPIKGVSTEAF
TRBV5-1	TRBJ2-3	ASSLVPAGGPSTDTQY
TRBV29-1	TRBJ2-1	SVEGYDLIHYNEQF
TRBV2	TRBJ1-5	ASRAQGEINQPQH
TRBV7-2	TRBJ2-2	ASRYAGELF
TRBV29-1	TRBJ1-2	SVEDMRSIQGYGYT
TRBV7-3	TRBJ1-1	ASSPLGRLTEAF
TRBV19	TRBJ1-2	ATRGYGYT
TRBV5-1	TRBJ1-2	ASSLTGDYGYT
TRBV30	TRBJ1-1	AWKFRDTGRDTEAF